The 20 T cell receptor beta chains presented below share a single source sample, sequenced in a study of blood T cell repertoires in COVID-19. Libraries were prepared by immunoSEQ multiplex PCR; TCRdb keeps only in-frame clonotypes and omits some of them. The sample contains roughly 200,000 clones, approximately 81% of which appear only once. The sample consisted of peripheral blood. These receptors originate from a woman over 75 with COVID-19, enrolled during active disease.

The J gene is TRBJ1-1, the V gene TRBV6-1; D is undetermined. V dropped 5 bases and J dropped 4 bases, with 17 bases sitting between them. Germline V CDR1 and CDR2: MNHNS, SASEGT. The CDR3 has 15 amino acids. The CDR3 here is CASSWGGVAGTEAFF. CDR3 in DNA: TGTGCCAGCAGTTGGGGTGGGGTCGCGGGCACTGAAGCTTTCTTT.

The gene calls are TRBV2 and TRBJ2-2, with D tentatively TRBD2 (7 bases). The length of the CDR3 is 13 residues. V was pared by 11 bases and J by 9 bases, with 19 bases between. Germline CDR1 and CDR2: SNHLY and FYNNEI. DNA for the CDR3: TGTGCCGCGGGCGGGGGCGACCACCGGGAGCTGTTTTTT. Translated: CAAGGGDHRELFF. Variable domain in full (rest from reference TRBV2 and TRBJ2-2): EPEVTQTPSHQVTQMGQEVILRCVPISNHLYFYWYRQILGQKVEFLVSFYNNEISEKSEIFDDQFSVERPDGSNFTLKIRSTKLEDSAMYFCAAGGGDHRELFFGEGSRLTVL.

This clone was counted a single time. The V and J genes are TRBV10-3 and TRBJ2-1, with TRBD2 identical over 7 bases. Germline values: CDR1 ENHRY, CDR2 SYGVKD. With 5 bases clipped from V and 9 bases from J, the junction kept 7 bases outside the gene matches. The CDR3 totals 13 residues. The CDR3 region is CAISSDWGGEQFF. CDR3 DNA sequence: TGTGCCATCAGTTCCGACTGGGGGGGTGAGCAGTTCTTC.

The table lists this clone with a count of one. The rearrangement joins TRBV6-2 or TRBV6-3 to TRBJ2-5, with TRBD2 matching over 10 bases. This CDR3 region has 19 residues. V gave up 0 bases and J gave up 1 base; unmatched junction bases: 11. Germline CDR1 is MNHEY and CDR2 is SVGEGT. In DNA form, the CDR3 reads TGTGCCAGCAGTTACTCGATGGTGTCTAGCGGGGGAGGCCAAGAGACCCAGTACTTC. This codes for CASSYSMVSSGGGQETQYF.

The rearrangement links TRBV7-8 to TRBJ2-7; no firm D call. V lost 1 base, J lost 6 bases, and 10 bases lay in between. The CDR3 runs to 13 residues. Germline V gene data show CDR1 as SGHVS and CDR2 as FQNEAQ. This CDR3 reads CASSLGSWREQYV. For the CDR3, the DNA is TGTGCCAGCAGCTTAGGTAGCTGGCGCGAGCAGTACGTC.

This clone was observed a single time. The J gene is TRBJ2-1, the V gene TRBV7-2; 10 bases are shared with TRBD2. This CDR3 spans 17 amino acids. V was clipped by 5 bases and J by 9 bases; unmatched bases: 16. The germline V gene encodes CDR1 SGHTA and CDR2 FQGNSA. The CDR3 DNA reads TGTGCCAGCAGCCCCGGGGGTCAAGCGGGGGGGCCAAGTGAGCAGTTCTTC. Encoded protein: CASSPGGQAGGPSEQFF.

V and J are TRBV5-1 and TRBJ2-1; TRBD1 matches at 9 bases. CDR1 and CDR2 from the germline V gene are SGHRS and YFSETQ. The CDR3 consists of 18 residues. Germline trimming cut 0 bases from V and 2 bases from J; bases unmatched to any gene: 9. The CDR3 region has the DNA TGCGCCAGCAGCTTGGACCCACCGGGACAGGGTGCCTACAATGAGCAGTTCTTC. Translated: CASSLDPPGQGAYNEQFF.

The CDR3 here is CASSWGTAQETQYF. CDR3 nucleotides: TGTGCCAGCAGCTGGGGGACAGCACAAGAGACCCAGTACTTC. The V call is TRBV7-2, the J call TRBJ2-5; TRBD1 agrees at 7 bases. V trimming: 4 bases; J trimming: 2 bases; junction bases outside the gene matches: 4. CDR3 size: 14 residues. The V gene's germline CDR1 is SGHTA and CDR2 FQGNSA.

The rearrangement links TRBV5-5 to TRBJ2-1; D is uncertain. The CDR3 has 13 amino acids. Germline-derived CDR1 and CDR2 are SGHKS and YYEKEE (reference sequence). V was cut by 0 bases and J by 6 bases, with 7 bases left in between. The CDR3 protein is CASSLGTVNEQFF. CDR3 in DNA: TGTGCCAGCAGCTTGGGTACAGTCAATGAGCAGTTCTTC.

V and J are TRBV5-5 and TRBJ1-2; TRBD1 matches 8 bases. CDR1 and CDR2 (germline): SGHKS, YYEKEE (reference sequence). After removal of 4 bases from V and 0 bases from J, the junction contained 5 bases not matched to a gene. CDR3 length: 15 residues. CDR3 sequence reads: CASSLSDRANYGYTF. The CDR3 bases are TGTGCCAGCAGCCTATCGGACAGGGCTAACTATGGCTACACCTTC.

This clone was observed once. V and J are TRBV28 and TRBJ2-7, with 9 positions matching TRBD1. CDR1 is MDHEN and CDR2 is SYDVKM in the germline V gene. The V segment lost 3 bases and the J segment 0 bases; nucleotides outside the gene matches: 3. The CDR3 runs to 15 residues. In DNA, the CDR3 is TGTGCCAGCAGTTTTGAGGGACAGGGCTCCTACGAGCAGTACTTC. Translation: CASSFEGQGSYEQYF.

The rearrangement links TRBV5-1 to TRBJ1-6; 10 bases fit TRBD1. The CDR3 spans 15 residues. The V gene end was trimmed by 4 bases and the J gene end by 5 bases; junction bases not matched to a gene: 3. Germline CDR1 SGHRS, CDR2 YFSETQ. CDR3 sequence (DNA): TGCGCCAGCAGCATCGGGACAGGGGATAATTCACCCCTCCACTTT. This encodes CASSIGTGDNSPLHF.

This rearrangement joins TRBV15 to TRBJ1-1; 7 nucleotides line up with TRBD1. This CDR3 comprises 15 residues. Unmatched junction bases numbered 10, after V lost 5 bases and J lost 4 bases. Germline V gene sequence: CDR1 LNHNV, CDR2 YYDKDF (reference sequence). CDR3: CATSGRQGAPTEAFF. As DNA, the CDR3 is TGTGCCACCAGCGGAAGACAGGGTGCCCCCACTGAAGCTTTCTTT.

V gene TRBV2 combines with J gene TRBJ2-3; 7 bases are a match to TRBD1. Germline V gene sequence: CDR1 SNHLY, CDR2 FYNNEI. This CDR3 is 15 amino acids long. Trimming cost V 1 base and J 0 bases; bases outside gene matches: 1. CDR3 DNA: TGTGCCAGCAGTGAAGACAGGGGAAGCACAGATACGCAGTATTTT. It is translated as CASSEDRGSTDTQYF.

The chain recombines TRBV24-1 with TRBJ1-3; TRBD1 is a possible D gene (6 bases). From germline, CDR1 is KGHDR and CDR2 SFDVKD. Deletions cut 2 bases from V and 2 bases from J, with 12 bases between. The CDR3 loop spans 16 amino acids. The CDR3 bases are TGTGCCACCAGTGATTCGAGGGGGGGGACTGGAAACACCATATATTTT. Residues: CATSDSRGGTGNTIYF.

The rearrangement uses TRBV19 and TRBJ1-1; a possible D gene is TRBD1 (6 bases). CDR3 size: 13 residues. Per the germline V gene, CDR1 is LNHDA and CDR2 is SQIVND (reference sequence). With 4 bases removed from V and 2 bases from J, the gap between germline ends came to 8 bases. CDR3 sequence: CASSTQGNTEAFF. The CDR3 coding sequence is TGTGCCAGTAGTACACAGGGAAACACTGAAGCTTTCTTT.

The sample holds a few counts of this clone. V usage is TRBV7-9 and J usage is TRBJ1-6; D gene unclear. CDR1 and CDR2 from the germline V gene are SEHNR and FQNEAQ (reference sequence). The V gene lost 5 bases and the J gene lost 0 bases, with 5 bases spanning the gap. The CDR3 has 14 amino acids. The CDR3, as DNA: TGTGCCAGCAGCGTTAGCTCCTATAATTCACCCCTCCACTTT. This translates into CASSVSSYNSPLHF.

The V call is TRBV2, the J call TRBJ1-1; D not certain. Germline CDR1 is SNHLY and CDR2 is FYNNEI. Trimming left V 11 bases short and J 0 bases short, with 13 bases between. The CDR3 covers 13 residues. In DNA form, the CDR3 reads TGTGCCGGGAGCGGGTTCATGAACACTGAAGCTTTCTTT. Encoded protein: CAGSGFMNTEAFF. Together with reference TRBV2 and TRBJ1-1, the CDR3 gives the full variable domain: EPEVTQTPSHQVTQMGQEVILRCVPISNHLYFYWYRQILGQKVEFLVSFYNNEISEKSEIFDDQFSVERPDGSNFTLKIRSTKLEDSAMYFCAGSGFMNTEAFFGQGTRLTVV.

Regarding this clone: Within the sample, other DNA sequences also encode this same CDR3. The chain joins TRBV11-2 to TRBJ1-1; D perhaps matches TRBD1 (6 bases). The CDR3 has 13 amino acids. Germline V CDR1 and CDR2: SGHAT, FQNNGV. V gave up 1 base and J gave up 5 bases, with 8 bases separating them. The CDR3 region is CASSLGQGTEAFF. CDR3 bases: TGTGCCAGCAGCTTAGGGCAGGGGACTGAAGCTTTCTTT.

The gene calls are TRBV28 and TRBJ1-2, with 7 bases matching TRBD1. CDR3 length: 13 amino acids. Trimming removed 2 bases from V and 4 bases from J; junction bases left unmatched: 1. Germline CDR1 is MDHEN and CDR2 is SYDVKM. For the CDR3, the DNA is TGTGCCAGCAGTTTACGGACAGGCTATGGCTACACCTTC. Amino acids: CASSLRTGYGYTF.